Sequencing of this T cell receptor (beta chain) was carried out in a study of breast tumors, draining lymph nodes, adjacent tissues. TCRdb fed the multiplex PCR reads into MiXCR, producing one record per CDR3 protein. Of around 140,000 distinct CDR3 sequences listed, around a third are singletons. This clonotype was picked up one time. The CDR3 is made up of 21 amino acids. Germline values: CDR1 SGHTA, CDR2 FQGNSA. With 1 base removed from V and 0 bases from J, the gap between germline ends came to 22 bases. The lymph nodes were axillary draining lymph nodes from breast cancer patients. The genes are TRBV7-2 and TRBJ2-6; possibly TRBD1 for D (8 bases). The sample comprised axillary lymph node tissue. The clonotype comes from a female donor with breast cancer. Some clones in this sample may be carry-over from other donors' samples. The CDR3, as DNA: TGTGCCAGCAGCTTAGAGGACAGGGCGGGGGCCATACACTCTGGGGCCAACGTCCTGACTTTC. This encodes CASSLEDRAGAIHSGANVLTF.